The text below deals with one T cell receptor beta chain. Its target is not known. This sample is drawn from a study of T cell repertoires in cytomegalovirus infection. As for the study in general: It was recently identified HLA-C-restricted and well-studied HLA-B-restricted CMV epitopes that the study used. Public TCR beta signature analysis indicated the presence of both CMV infection and matching HLA type.

Study-level points and caveats: The study identified carriers of CMV plus the relevant HLA from cumulative public TCR beta family frequency. CMV-specific HLA-C-restricted TCR beta clonotypes dominated the ex vivo response.

MiXCR was run by TCRdb on the reads, yielding one entry per CDR3 protein. The sample comprises a few hundred thousand distinct CDR3 sequences, roughly 42% of which are singletons, and 40% to 60% rests with the top ten. Germline CDR1 SGHVT, CDR2 SQSDAQ. The CDR3 has 12 residues. V lost 5 bases to trimming and J lost 16 bases, with 18 bases between them. V gene TRBV7-4 combines with J gene TRBJ2-1; possibly TRBD1 for D (5 bases). This TCR was recovered from a human donor in good health (CMV status not recorded). Some clones in this sample may be carry-over from other donors' samples. The starting material was cultured PBMCs, obtained from culture after CMV antigen stimulation. As DNA, the CDR3 is TGTGCCAGCAGCCCGCAGGGTTCGAGGATTTTCTTC. Translation: CASSPQGSRIFF.